Listed here are 15 T cell receptor beta chains from one sample, sequenced in a study of CD8+ T cells in alopecia areata. Treatment in this sample: oral pan-JAK inhibitor, 5-10 mg twice daily. RNA was isolated and reverse transcribed to cDNA, the sequencing template. This table comes from immunoSEQ multiplex PCR, and its TCRdb copy is limited to in-frame clones, with some not included. The sample shows tens of thousands of clones, about half of them seen only once. The specimen comprised CD8+ T cells sorted from blood, sampled at approximately week 36, from a patient treated with tofacitinib. The receptor source for this set is a human donor with alopecia areata.

The sample holds many counts of this clone. The chain has TRBV6-1 and TRBJ2-1; TRBD2 might be the D (6 bases). The CDR3 totals 15 residues. CDR1 and CDR2 (germline): MNHNS, SASEGT. Deletions cut 1 base from V and 8 bases from J, with 15 bases between. In DNA, the CDR3 is TGTGCCAGCAGTGAAGGGGTGCGGGATTTCGATGAGCAGTTCTTC. The encoded protein is CASSEGVRDFDEQFF.

CDR3 residues: CAWSAGTLSTDTQYF. The DNA for the CDR3 is TGTGCCTGGAGTGCCGGGACACTGAGCACAGATACGCAGTATTTT. J is TRBJ2-3 and V is TRBV30; D possibly corresponds to TRBD1 (6 bases). The V end was cut by 1 base, the J end by 0 bases, with 11 bases between. Germline assignment: CDR1 GTSNPN and CDR2 SVGIG (reference sequence). The CDR3 has 15 amino acids. Complete variable domain (other parts from reference TRBV30 and TRBJ2-3): SQTIHQWPATLVQPVGSPLSLECTVEGTSNPNLYWYRQAAGRGLQLLFYSVGIGQISSEVPQNLSASRPQDRQFILSSKKLLLSDSGFYLCAWSAGTLSTDTQYFGPGTRLTVL.

In this sample, this clone turned up a few times. The chain combines TRBV7-9 with TRBJ2-1; D not certain. The V gene's germline CDR1 is SEHNR and CDR2 FQNEAQ (reference sequence). Trimming cost V 10 bases and J 9 bases, with 10 bases left between them. The CDR3 is 10 amino acids. CDR3: CAILPGEQFF. As DNA, the CDR3 is TGTGCCATCCTGCCTGGTGAGCAGTTCTTC.

The chain employs TRBV7-9 and TRBJ1-4, with 8 bases lining up with TRBD1. Per the germline V gene, CDR1 is SEHNR and CDR2 is FQNEAQ (reference sequence). J lost 3 bases, V lost 6 bases, and 6 bases had no gene match. CDR3 length: 15 amino acids. As DNA, the CDR3 is TGTGCCAGCAGGGGCCAGGGGGCAGCTAATGAAAAACTGTTTTTT. It translates to CASRGQGAANEKLFF.

The chain couples TRBV14 to TRBJ1-3; maybe TRBD1 (6 bases). The ends were cut back, 0 bases at V and 2 bases at J, with 14 bases in the middle. There are 17 residues in the CDR3. CDR1 and CDR2 (germline): SGHDN, FVKESK. CDR3 sequence: CASSQDRGPMTGNTIYF. DNA of the CDR3: TGTGCCAGCAGCCAAGATCGGGGGCCCATGACTGGAAACACCATATATTTT.

The V call is TRBV10-2, the J call TRBJ2-1; 7 bases match TRBD2. Per the germline V gene, CDR1 is WSHSY and CDR2 is SAAADI. V shed 11 bases, J shed 4 bases, and the junction held 14 bases outside the gene matches. The CDR3 is made up of 15 amino acids. CDR3 sequence (DNA): TGCGCCGCGGTAGCGGGCGGGGTGGGGTACAATGAGCAGTTCTTC. This encodes CAAVAGGVGYNEQFF.

The CDR3 bases are TGCAGCGTACCTAGCGGGGGGACCGGGGAGCTGTTTTTT. This sequence encodes CSVPSGGTGELFF. V is TRBV29-1 and J is TRBJ2-2, with 11 nucleotides matching TRBD2. CDR1 and CDR2 (germline): SQVTM, ANQGSEA. With V trimmed by 6 bases and J by 5 bases, 2 bases remained unmatched. The CDR3 runs 13 residues.

The chain has TRBV7-6 and TRBJ1-2; D is unresolved. Germline lookup yields CDR1 SGHVS and CDR2 FNYEAQ. This CDR3 spans 13 amino acids. Trimming took off 2 bases at V and 4 bases at J, with 8 bases between the two ends. CDR3 bases: TGTGCCAGCAGCTTACGCTCTTCCTATGGCTACACCTTC. Its translation: CASSLRSSYGYTF.

The rearrangement joins TRBV9 to TRBJ1-5; D remains ambiguous. The V gene lost 4 bases and the J gene lost 11 bases, with 7 bases spanning the gap. The CDR3 is 10 amino acids. Germline CDR1 is SGDLS and CDR2 is YYNGEE. CDR3 region: CASSPPTQHF. The CDR3 nucleotides are TGTGCCAGCAGCCCCCCGACCCAGCATTTT.

The rearrangement links TRBV10-3 to TRBJ2-7, with 9 bases fitting TRBD2. The V gene's germline CDR1 is ENHRY and CDR2 SYGVKD. The CDR3 sequence is 15 residues long. J gave up 2 bases and V 3 bases, and 5 bases lay outside the gene matches. CDR3: CAISDVAGGTYEQYF. CDR3 bases: TGTGCCATCAGTGATGTCGCGGGAGGGACCTACGAGCAGTACTTC.

V gene TRBV27 combines with J gene TRBJ1-1; 7 positions match TRBD1. CDR3 length: 13 residues. V dropped 7 bases and J dropped 5; count of bases not matched to a gene: 7. Per the germline V gene, CDR1 is MNHEY and CDR2 is SMNVEV (reference sequence). This CDR3 reads CASTSGGWTEAFF. In DNA, the CDR3 is TGTGCCAGCACTTCAGGGGGATGGACTGAAGCTTTCTTT.

The V call is TRBV7-3, the J call TRBJ2-3; 9 nucleotides agree with TRBD2. This CDR3 spans 17 amino acids. From germline, CDR1 is SGHTA and CDR2 FQGTGA. The J segment lost 0 bases and the V segment lost 2 bases, leaving 6 bases of the junction unmatched. CDR3 protein: CASSLGASGTSTDTQYF. In DNA form, the CDR3 reads TGTGCCAGCAGCTTAGGGGCTAGCGGGACTAGCACAGATACGCAGTATTTT.

This clone came up a few times. The chain uses TRBV30 and TRBJ1-2; 7 nucleotides agree with TRBD1. Germline CDR1 reads GTSNPN; CDR2 reads SVGIG (reference sequence). This CDR3 has 12 residues. Trimming took 6 bases from V and 4 from J; bases not matched to a gene: 5. The CDR3 protein is CACDRAGYGYTF. The CDR3 coding sequence is TGTGCCTGCGACAGGGCAGGCTATGGCTACACCTTC.

This sequence joins TRBV4-3 and TRBJ1-2; possibly TRBD1 for D (5 bases). The CDR3 contains 14 residues. The germline V and J ends were trimmed by 2 bases and 2 bases, with 9 bases remaining between them. Looked up from germline, CDR1 is LGHNA and CDR2 is YSLEER. DNA of the CDR3: TGCGCCAGCAGCCAAATTCAGGGAAACTATGGCTACACCTTC. Residues: CASSQIQGNYGYTF.

This clone has only a few counts. The chain is built from TRBV6-4 and TRBJ1-1, with D unclear. V shed 3 bases and J shed 1 base, with 12 bases lying between them. Germline V CDR1 and CDR2: MRHNA, SNTAGT. There are 15 residues in the CDR3. CDR3 loop: CASSEKVEPNTEAFF. The CDR3 DNA reads as TGTGCCAGCAGTGAAAAGGTAGAGCCGAACACTGAAGCTTTCTTT.